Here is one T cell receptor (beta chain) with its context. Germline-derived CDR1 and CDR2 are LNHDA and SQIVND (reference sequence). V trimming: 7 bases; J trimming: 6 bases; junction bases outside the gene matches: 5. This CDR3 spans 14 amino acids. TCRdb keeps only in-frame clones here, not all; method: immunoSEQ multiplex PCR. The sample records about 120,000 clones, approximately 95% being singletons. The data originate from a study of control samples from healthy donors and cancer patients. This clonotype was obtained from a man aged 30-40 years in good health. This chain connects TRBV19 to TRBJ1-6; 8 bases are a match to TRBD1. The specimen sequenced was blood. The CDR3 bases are TGTGCCAGTATGACGACAGGGGTTAATTCACCCCTCCACTTT. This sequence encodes CASMTTGVNSPLHF.